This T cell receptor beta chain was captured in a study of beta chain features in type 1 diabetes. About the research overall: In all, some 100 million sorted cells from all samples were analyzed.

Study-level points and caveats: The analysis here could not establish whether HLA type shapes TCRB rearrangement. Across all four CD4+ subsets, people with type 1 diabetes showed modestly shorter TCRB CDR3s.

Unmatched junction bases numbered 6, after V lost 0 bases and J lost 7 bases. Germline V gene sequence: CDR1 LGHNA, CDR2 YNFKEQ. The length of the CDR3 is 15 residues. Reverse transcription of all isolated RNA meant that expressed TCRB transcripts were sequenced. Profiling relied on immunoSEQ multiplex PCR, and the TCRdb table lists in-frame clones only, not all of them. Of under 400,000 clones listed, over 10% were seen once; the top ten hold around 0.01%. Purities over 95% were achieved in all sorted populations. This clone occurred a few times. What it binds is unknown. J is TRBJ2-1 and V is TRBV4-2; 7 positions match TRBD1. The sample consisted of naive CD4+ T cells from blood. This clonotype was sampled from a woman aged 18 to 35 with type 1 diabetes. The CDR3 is CASSQDGDRLNEQFF. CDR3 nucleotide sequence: TGTGCCAGCAGCCAAGATGGGGACAGACTTAATGAGCAGTTCTTC.